These T cell receptor beta chains were read from a single sample in a study of blood T cell repertoires in COVID-19. Using immunoSEQ multiplex PCR, the repertoire was profiled, and TCRdb retains in-frame clones only, with some absent. The data show 100,000 to 150,000 clones, with 85% to 90% seen just once and about 4.1% held by the top ten. Sequenced input: peripheral blood. The receptors here all came from a man between 60 and 70 years old with COVID-19, enrolled during active disease. Both conserved end residues are trimmed from each CDR3. Fields, in order: J gene, V gene, CDR3 protein.

j_call: TRBJ2-7
v_call: TRBV4-1
cdr3_aa: ASSQGSEEQY

j_call: TRBJ1-2
v_call: TRBV12-5
cdr3_aa: ASGFQGQSANYGYT

j_call: TRBJ2-1
v_call: TRBV19
cdr3_aa: ASSRTVNSDEQF

j_call: TRBJ1-1
v_call: TRBV27
cdr3_aa: VSSAGTANTEAF

j_call: TRBJ1-2
v_call: TRBV14
cdr3_aa: ASSQDIVGYT

j_call: TRBJ1-2
v_call: TRBV6-5
cdr3_aa: ASSYSAGGSMGYT

j_call: TRBJ2-7
v_call: TRBV5-1
cdr3_aa: ASSLARDPSSYEQY

j_call: TRBJ2-2
v_call: TRBV24-1
cdr3_aa: ATSDQDRGDTGELF

j_call: TRBJ2-4
v_call: TRBV7-2
cdr3_aa: ASSFGWGQGARAKNIQY

j_call: TRBJ1-3
v_call: TRBV19
cdr3_aa: ASSTRIKSGNTIY

j_call: TRBJ1-2
v_call: TRBV6-1
cdr3_aa: ASSEALQVTAINYGYT

j_call: TRBJ1-1
v_call: TRBV6-5
cdr3_aa: ASRPQGTRGAF

j_call: TRBJ1-2
v_call: TRBV6-5
cdr3_aa: ASRYREYYGYT

j_call: TRBJ2-1
v_call: TRBV24-1
cdr3_aa: ATSGTGSQGEQF

j_call: TRBJ1-2
v_call: TRBV18
cdr3_aa: ASSTTAGGYT

j_call: TRBJ1-5
v_call: TRBV18
cdr3_aa: ASSQGAGNQPQH

j_call: TRBJ2-3
v_call: TRBV3-1/TRBV3-2
cdr3_aa: ASSQDPTGRSTDTQY

j_call: TRBJ1-3
v_call: TRBV7-9
cdr3_aa: ASSPRGQGNSGNTIY

j_call: TRBJ2-5
v_call: TRBV15
cdr3_aa: ATTDGQMRETQY

j_call: TRBJ2-1
v_call: TRBV6-5
cdr3_aa: ASRHTSGGAHEQF

j_call: TRBJ2-2
v_call: TRBV7-7
cdr3_aa: ASSLGTSGTGELF

j_call: TRBJ2-3
v_call: TRBV7-3
cdr3_aa: ASSPRGLADTQY

j_call: TRBJ1-1
v_call: TRBV12-3/TRBV12-4
cdr3_aa: ASSLSGDTEAF

j_call: TRBJ1-4
v_call: TRBV4-1
cdr3_aa: ASSQDLFEKLF

j_call: TRBJ1-2
v_call: TRBV28
cdr3_aa: ASRGAPKEGYT

j_call: TRBJ1-5
v_call: TRBV7-2
cdr3_aa: ASSPFQGTNQPQH

j_call: TRBJ2-3
v_call: TRBV4-3
cdr3_aa: ASSQDWGGSTDTQY

j_call: TRBJ2-7
v_call: TRBV28
cdr3_aa: ASSTRVGEQY

j_call: TRBJ2-5
v_call: TRBV14
cdr3_aa: ASSQDWGAGRYQETQY

j_call: TRBJ1-4
v_call: TRBV7-9
cdr3_aa: ASSYGGVGEKLF

j_call: TRBJ1-6
v_call: TRBV7-2
cdr3_aa: ASRWGQGAYNSPLH

j_call: TRBJ2-1
v_call: TRBV19
cdr3_aa: ARTLPGLSSYNEQF

j_call: TRBJ1-5
v_call: TRBV27
cdr3_aa: ASSLSRGGGEPQH

j_call: TRBJ1-5
v_call: TRBV20-1
cdr3_aa: SASIQGGSNQPQH

j_call: TRBJ2-2
v_call: TRBV6-2/TRBV6-3
cdr3_aa: ASSYQVGELF

j_call: TRBJ1-5
v_call: TRBV30
cdr3_aa: AWSLGQKNQPQH

j_call: TRBJ2-7
v_call: TRBV11-2
cdr3_aa: ASSRGVNYEQY

j_call: TRBJ2-2
v_call: TRBV6-5
cdr3_aa: ASSSTGFNTGELF

j_call: TRBJ2-6
v_call: TRBV5-1
cdr3_aa: ASSAGQGASGANVLT

j_call: TRBJ1-1
v_call: TRBV19
cdr3_aa: ASSLNGRTEAF

j_call: TRBJ2-3
v_call: TRBV19
cdr3_aa: ASSSPLDAGRMDTQY

j_call: TRBJ1-1
v_call: TRBV11-1
cdr3_aa: ASSPELTGNTEAF

j_call: TRBJ2-2
v_call: TRBV19
cdr3_aa: ASSMSRDFGELF

j_call: TRBJ2-1
v_call: TRBV11-3
cdr3_aa: ASSFNGYNEQF

j_call: TRBJ1-6
v_call: TRBV6-4
cdr3_aa: ASRATQGAFNSPLH

j_call: TRBJ1-2
v_call: TRBV5-6
cdr3_aa: ASTPGGSGLYGYT

j_call: TRBJ1-2
v_call: TRBV6-5
cdr3_aa: ASTRRGAPSGYT

j_call: TRBJ2-2
v_call: TRBV14
cdr3_aa: ASSPLAGGRTGELF

j_call: TRBJ1-2
v_call: TRBV7-9
cdr3_aa: ASSSSGVGGYGYT

j_call: TRBJ1-5
v_call: TRBV19
cdr3_aa: ASSSGTGTPQH

j_call: TRBJ2-7
v_call: TRBV6-5
cdr3_aa: ASSYSTGQYTEQY

j_call: TRBJ2-7
v_call: TRBV18
cdr3_aa: ASSSYRDTSYEQY

j_call: TRBJ1-5
v_call: TRBV2
cdr3_aa: ASSDSEPQH

j_call: TRBJ1-1
v_call: TRBV20-1
cdr3_aa: SATPQTEAF

j_call: TRBJ1-5
v_call: TRBV24-1
cdr3_aa: ATSDRGEYSNQPQH

j_call: TRBJ1-5
v_call: TRBV10-2
cdr3_aa: ASSVQGGQPQH

j_call: TRBJ1-5
v_call: TRBV3-1/TRBV3-2
cdr3_aa: ASSQEPQNQPQH

j_call: TRBJ1-2
v_call: TRBV6-5
cdr3_aa: ASSYSTTGNYGYT

j_call: TRBJ2-7
v_call: TRBV9
cdr3_aa: ASSPLAGGPYEQY